The 17 T cell receptor beta chains in this list originate from one sample, sequenced in a study of control samples from healthy donors and cancer patients. TCRdb's table, derived via immunoSEQ multiplex PCR, lists solely in-frame clones and lacks some. The top ten hold 2.3% of the sample, which has more than 95,000 clones, around 89% seen once. The sample taken for sequencing was blood. These receptors were taken from a woman between 70 and 85 years old in good health.

This chain's CDR3 is CASSLGQIMNTEAFF. The CDR3, as DNA: TGCGCCAGCAGCTTAGGGCAAATCATGAACACTGAAGCTTTCTTT. The chain joins TRBV5-1 to TRBJ1-1; D uncertain. The V and J ends lost 2 bases and 0 bases respectively, with 11 bases between them. CDR1 and CDR2 from the germline V gene are SGHRS and YFSETQ. The CDR3 is 15 residues long.

This rearrangement joins TRBV18 to TRBJ1-1; D is unclear. V was pared by 1 base and J by 0 bases, with 3 bases between. The CDR3 is 13 residues long. CDR1 and CDR2 (germline): KGHSH, LQKENI. CDR3 residues: CASSPQVNTEAFF. CDR3 DNA: TGTGCCAGCTCACCACAGGTGAACACTGAAGCTTTCTTT. Complete variable domain (other parts from reference TRBV18 and TRBJ1-1): NAGVMQNPRHLVRRRGQEARLRCSPMKGHSHVYWYRQLPEEGLKFMVYLQKENIIDESGMPKERFSAEFPKEGPSILRIQQVVRGDSAAYFCASSPQVNTEAFFGQGTRLTVV.

V and J are TRBV3-1 (or the pseudogene TRBV3-2) and TRBJ1-6; 10 bases align to TRBD1. CDR1 and CDR2 (germline): LGHDT, YNNKEL (reference sequence). The CDR3 length is 15 residues. The V and J ends lost 2 bases and 10 bases, in that order; junction bases with no gene match: 5. The CDR3, as DNA: TGTGCCAGCAGCCAACAGACAGGGGGCGGCTCACCCCTCCACTTT. Translation gives CASSQQTGGGSPLHF.

The chain uses TRBV5-1 and TRBJ2-3; 9 positions match TRBD2. V trimming: 4 bases; J trimming: 1 base; junction bases outside the gene matches: 7. Looked up from germline, CDR1 is SGHRS and CDR2 is YFSETQ. The CDR3 extends over 16 amino acids. The CDR3 DNA reads TGCGCCAGCAGCCCCGGCGGGGGGGCGGGCACAGATACGCAGTATTTT. Translated: CASSPGGGAGTDTQYF. Full variable domain (rest looked up from reference TRBV5-1 and TRBJ2-3): KAGVTQTPRYLIKTRGQQVTLSCSPISGHRSVSWYQQTPGQGLQFLFEYFSETQRNKGNFPGRFSGRQFSNSRSEMNVSTLELGDSALYLCASSPGGGAGTDTQYFGPGTRLTVL.

This clone was counted only a few times. J is TRBJ1-6 and V is TRBV5-3, with TRBD1 identical over 8 bases. TRBV5-3 is given ORF status, its function remaining uncertain. The V gene end was trimmed by 3 bases and the J gene end by 7 bases; junction bases not matched to a gene: 6. CDR3 length equals 15 residues. The CDR3 region has the DNA TGTGCCAGAAGCTCCAGGGGGCTGGGAAATTCACCCCTCCACTTT. Its protein is CARSSRGLGNSPLHF.

The chain is built from TRBV5-4 and TRBJ2-3, with 9 bases aligning to TRBD1. After removal of 4 bases from V and 4 bases from J, the junction contained 10 bases not matched to a gene. The germline gives CDR1 SGHNT, CDR2 YYREEE (reference sequence). The CDR3 consists of 16 residues. The CDR3 region is CASSLAGTGIPDTQYF. The CDR3 region has the DNA TGTGCCAGCAGCCTAGCCGGGACAGGGATCCCAGATACGCAGTATTTT. The variable domain in full, with the rest retrieved from reference TRBV5-4 and TRBJ2-3, is ETGVTQSPTHLIKTRGQQVTLRCSSQSGHNTVSWYQQALGQGPQFIFQYYREEENGRGNFPPRFSGLQFPNYSSELNVNALELDDSALYLCASSLAGTGIPDTQYFGPGTRLTVL.

J is TRBJ2-5 and V is TRBV11-1, with 13 nucleotides matching TRBD2. CDR3 length: 16 residues. Per the germline V gene, CDR1 is SGHAT and CDR2 is FQDESV (reference sequence). V shed 5 bases, J shed 5 bases, and the junction held 8 bases outside the gene matches. CDR3 DNA sequence: TGTGCCAGCAGCCCCGGGGGACTAGCGGGGCGGGAGACCCAGTACTTC. It specifies CASSPGGLAGRETQYF.

The chain couples TRBV2 to TRBJ2-1; tentative D call: TRBD1 (5 bases). CDR1 and CDR2 from the germline V gene are SNHLY and FYNNEI. The V end was cut by 6 bases, the J end by 7 bases, with 13 bases between. The CDR3 is made up of 13 amino acids. CDR3 sequence: CASRTARENEQFF. The CDR3 nucleotides are TGTGCCAGCAGAACGGCCAGGGAAAATGAGCAGTTCTTC.

The rearrangement uses TRBV4-1 and TRBJ2-3; TRBD2 matches at 8 bases. With 4 bases clipped from V and 4 bases from J, the junction kept 4 bases outside the gene matches. The CDR3 covers 14 residues. CDR1 MGHRA and CDR2 YSYEKL come from the germline V gene. CDR3 sequence: CASSPLADADTQYF. In nucleotides, the CDR3 is TGCGCCAGCAGCCCACTAGCGGACGCAGATACGCAGTATTTT.

The V call is TRBV6-5, the J call TRBJ1-1; D gene ambiguous. The V gene's germline CDR1 is MNHEY and CDR2 SVGAGI. V lost 4 bases and J lost 7, with 13 bases in between. The CDR3 totals 13 residues. The CDR3 spells CASSSTQQIEAFF. The CDR3 DNA reads as TGTGCCAGCAGTTCAACCCAACAAATTGAAGCTTTCTTT.

The chain recombines TRBV5-1 with TRBJ1-1, with D uncertain. The CDR3 sequence is 14 residues long. V dropped 1 base and J dropped 1 base, with 8 bases sitting between them. In germline, CDR1 is SGHRS, CDR2 YFSETQ. The chain's CDR3 is CASSLNAGNTEAFF. CDR3 coding DNA: TGCGCCAGCAGCTTGAATGCGGGGAACACTGAAGCTTTCTTT.

The rearrangement links TRBV29-1 to TRBJ2-6; D gene uncertain. The CDR3 has 12 residues. V was cut by 8 bases and J by 4 bases, with 9 bases left in between. CDR1 and CDR2 from the germline V gene are SQVTM and ANQGSEA. This CDR3 is CSFMTGANVLTF. The CDR3 DNA reads as TGCAGCTTCATGACCGGGGCCAACGTCCTGACTTTC. The full variable domain, in which reference TRBV29-1 and TRBJ2-6 provide the parts outside the CDR3, is SAVISQKPSRDICQRGTSLTIQCQVDSQVTMMFWYRQQPGQSLTLIATANQGSEATYESGFVIDKFPISRPNLTFSTLTVSNMSPEDSSIYLCSFMTGANVLTFGAGSRLTVL.

CDR3 sequence reads: CASSFDRGKNNSPLHF. CDR3 coding DNA: TGTGCCAGCAGCTTCGACAGGGGAAAAAATAATTCACCCCTCCACTTT. This chain joins TRBV5-6 and TRBJ1-6; 8 bases map to TRBD1. CDR1 is SGHDT and CDR2 is YYEEEE in the germline V gene. J was trimmed by 5 bases and V by 2 bases; bases with no gene match: 6. CDR3 size: 16 residues.

This sequence joins TRBV10-2 and TRBJ1-1; tentatively, D is TRBD1 (5 bases). V shed 2 bases and J shed 1 base, with 5 bases lying between them. This CDR3 region has 13 residues. CDR1 is WSHSY and CDR2 is SAAADI in the germline V gene. CDR3 loop: CASSEQGNTEAFF. The CDR3 DNA follows: TGCGCCAGCAGTGAGCAGGGGAACACTGAAGCTTTCTTT.

V gene TRBV9 combines with J gene TRBJ2-5, with unresolved D. Germline assignment: CDR1 SGDLS and CDR2 YYNGEE. This CDR3 has 13 amino acids. Trimming shortened V by 3 bases and J by 3 bases, and 9 bases separated the two germline ends. Here the CDR3 reads CASSGRSEETQYF. The CDR3 DNA follows: TGTGCCAGCAGCGGCAGGTCTGAAGAGACCCAGTACTTC.

The chain has TRBV19 and TRBJ1-1; D is possibly TRBD1 (5 bases). The germline V and J ends were trimmed by 7 bases and 0 bases, with 12 bases remaining between them. Germline CDR1 and CDR2: LNHDA and SQIVND (reference sequence). CDR3 size: 14 residues. The CDR3 region is CASISGTLNTEAFF. CDR3 DNA: TGTGCCAGTATATCCGGGACGCTGAACACTGAAGCTTTCTTT.

The chain recombines TRBV27 with TRBJ2-7; tentative D call: TRBD2 (6 bases). V lost 6 bases to trimming and J lost 6 bases, with 15 bases between them. CDR1 and CDR2 from the germline V gene are MNHEY and SMNVEV (reference sequence). This CDR3 region has 13 residues. The CDR3 spells CASSFTGTFEQYF. The DNA of the CDR3 is TGTGCCAGCAGCTTTACGGGGACTTTCGAGCAGTACTTC.